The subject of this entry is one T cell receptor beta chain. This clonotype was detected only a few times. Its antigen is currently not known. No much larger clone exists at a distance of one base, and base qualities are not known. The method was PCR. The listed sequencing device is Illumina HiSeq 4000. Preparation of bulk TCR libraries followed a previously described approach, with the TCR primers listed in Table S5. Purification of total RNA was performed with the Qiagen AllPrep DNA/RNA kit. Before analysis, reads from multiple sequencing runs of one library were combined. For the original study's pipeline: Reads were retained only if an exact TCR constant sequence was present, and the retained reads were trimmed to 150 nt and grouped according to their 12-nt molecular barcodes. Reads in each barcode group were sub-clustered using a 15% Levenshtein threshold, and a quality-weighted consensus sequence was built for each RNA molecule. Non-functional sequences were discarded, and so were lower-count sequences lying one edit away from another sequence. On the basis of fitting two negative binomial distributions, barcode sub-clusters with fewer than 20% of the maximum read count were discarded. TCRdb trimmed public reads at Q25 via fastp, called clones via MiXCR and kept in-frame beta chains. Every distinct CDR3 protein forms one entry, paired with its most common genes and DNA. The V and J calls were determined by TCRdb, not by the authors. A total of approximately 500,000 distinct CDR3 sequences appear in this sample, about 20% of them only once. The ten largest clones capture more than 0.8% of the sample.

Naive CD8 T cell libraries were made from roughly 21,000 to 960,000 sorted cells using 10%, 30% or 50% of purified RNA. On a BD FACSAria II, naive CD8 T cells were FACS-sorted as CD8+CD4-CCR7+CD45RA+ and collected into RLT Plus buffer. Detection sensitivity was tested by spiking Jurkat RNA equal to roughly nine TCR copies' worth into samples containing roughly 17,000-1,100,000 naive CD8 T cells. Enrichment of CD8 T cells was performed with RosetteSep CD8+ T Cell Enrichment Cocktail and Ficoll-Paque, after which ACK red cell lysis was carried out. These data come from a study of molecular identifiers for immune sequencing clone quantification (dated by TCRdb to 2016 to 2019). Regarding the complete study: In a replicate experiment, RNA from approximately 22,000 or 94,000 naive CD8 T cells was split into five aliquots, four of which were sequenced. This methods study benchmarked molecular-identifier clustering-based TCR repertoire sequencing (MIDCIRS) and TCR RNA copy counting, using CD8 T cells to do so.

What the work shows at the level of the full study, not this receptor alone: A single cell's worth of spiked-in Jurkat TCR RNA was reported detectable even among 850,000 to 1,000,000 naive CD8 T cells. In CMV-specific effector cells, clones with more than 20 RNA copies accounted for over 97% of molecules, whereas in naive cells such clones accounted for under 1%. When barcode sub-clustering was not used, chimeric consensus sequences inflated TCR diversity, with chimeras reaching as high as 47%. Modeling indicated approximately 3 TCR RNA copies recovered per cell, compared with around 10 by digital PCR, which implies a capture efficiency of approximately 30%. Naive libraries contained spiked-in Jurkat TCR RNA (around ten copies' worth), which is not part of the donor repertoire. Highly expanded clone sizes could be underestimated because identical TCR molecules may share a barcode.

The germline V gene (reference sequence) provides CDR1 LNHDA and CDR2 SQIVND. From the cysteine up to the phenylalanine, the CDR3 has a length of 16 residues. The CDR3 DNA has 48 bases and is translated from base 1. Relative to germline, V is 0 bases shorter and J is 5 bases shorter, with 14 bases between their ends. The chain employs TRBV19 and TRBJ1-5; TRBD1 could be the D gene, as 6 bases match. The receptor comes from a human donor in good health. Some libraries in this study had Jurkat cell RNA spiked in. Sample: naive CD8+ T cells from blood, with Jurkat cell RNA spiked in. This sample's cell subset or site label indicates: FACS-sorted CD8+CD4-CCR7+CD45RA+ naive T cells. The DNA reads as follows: TGTGCCAGTAGTATAGAAGGTTTCCGGACAGATCAGCCCCAGCATTTT. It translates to CASSIEGFRTDQPQHF.